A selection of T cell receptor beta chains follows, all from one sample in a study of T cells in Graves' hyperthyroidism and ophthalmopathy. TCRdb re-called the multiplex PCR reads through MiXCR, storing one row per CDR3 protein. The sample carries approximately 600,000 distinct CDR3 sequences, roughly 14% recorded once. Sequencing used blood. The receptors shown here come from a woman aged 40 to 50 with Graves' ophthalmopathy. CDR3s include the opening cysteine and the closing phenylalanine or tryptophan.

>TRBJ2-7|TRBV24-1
CATSQGYEQYF
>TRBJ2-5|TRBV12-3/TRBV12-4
CASSFPGSYQETQYF
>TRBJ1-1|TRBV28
CAITGQGMNTEAFF
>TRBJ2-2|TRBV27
CASRRGTGSGLFF
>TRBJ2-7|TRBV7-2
CASSVGTPYSYEQYF
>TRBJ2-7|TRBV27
CASSVGTSEYEQYF
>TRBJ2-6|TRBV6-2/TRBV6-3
CASSYAGDFDGANVLTF
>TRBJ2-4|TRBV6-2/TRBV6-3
CASGDPLAKNIQYF
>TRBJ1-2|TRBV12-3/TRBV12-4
CASSLRSDSYGYTF
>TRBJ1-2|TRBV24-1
CATRRQGWNGYTF
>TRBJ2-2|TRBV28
CATSDPNAGELFF
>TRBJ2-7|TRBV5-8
CASSPGTSGISEYF
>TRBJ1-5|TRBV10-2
CASTPRGEPQHF
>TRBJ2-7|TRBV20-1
CSAREGWEQYF
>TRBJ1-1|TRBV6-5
CASSYVPEAFF
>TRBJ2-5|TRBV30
CAWSVGVQETQYF
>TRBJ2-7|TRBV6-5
CASRRQGAGYEQYF
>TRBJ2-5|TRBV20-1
CSARGTSGGGEQETQYF
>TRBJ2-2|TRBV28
CASGLGTSLMGELFF
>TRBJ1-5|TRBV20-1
CSARDGAVTRDNQPQHF
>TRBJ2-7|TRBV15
CATSREQTGYEQYF
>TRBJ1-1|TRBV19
CASSITPNTEAFF
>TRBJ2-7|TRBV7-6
CASSSTSGYEQYF
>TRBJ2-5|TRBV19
CASSPSSAQETQYF
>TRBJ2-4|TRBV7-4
CASSARDSPCIWLKNIQYF
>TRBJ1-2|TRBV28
CASSPSGGASYGYTF
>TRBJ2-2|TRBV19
CASSLRGSNTGELFF
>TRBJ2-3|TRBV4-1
CASSQGLAGYTDTQYF
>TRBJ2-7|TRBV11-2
CASSSRANYYEQYF
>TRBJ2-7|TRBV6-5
CASSYGRGLAGYEQYF
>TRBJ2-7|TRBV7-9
CASSLSTTGSYEQYF
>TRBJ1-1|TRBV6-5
CASSFTGFTEAFF
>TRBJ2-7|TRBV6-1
CASSSQQGAPYEQYF
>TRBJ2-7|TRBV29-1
CSVERMGTYEQYF
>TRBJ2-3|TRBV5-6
CASRKKGADTQYF
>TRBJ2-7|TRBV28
CASTDRSEQYF
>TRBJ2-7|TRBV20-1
CSARDSGFNEQYF
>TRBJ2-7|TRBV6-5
CASSYAGDPYEQYF
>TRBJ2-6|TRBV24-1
CATSVGQGSRGANVLTF
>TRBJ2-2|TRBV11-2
CASSLEGISTGELFF
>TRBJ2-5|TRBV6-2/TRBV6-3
CASRRQGRETQYF
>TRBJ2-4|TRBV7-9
CASSLEVGLRNIQYF
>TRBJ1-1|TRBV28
CASSFPNYIPLNTEAFF
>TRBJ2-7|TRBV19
CASKKPGQGVHEQYF
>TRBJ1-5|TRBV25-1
CASSEGQGMEQPQHF
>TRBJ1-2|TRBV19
CASRTLQVAYGYTF
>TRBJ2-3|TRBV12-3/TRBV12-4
CASGMSISSTDTQYF
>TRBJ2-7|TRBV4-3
CASSQARVSSYEQYF
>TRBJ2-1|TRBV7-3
CASSLTNDNYNEQFF
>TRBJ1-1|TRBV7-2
CASTLPGFAEAFF
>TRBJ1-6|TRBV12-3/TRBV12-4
CASSFGQLDSPLHF
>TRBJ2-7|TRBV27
CASSTPPQVGSGEQYF